Below, 29 T cell receptor beta chains from the same sample are listed, as sequenced in a study of tumor and adjacent non-tumor tissue in lung cancer. The library came from three nested PCR rounds adapted from ARM-PCR protocols. MiXCR was run by TCRdb on the multiplex PCR reads, yielding one entry per CDR3 protein. The table shows tens of thousands of distinct CDR3 sequences, with over 75% occurring only once. The template was RNA from unsorted bulk tissue. Sequencing was done on a sample of lung tumor tissue. The origin of the receptors is a woman aged 45-65 years with non-small cell lung cancer.

To note about this clonotype: The conserved phenylalanine or tryptophan is not found at the CDR3 terminus, so this likely reflects a read error. It is unclear where the CDR3 begins or ends on the DNA, so no DNA is shown, and the CDR3 is as TCRdb lists it. The V gene is TRBV10-3, the J gene TRBJ2-1. The CDR3 totals 11 residues, both ends included. Germline CDR1 reads ENHRY; CDR2 reads SYGVKD. CDR3: CAIKAKGEEFL.

This clonotype was detected ten times or more. CDR3 sequence (DNA): TGCAGTGCTAGAGACACGGGAGCGATACTAGCCAAAAACATTCAGTACTTC. Protein product: CSARDTGAILAKNIQYF. The chain couples TRBV20-1 to TRBJ2-4, with D possibly matching TRBD2 (6 bases). From germline, CDR1 is DFQATT and CDR2 SNEGSKA (reference sequence). Trimming shortened V by 0 bases and J by 0 bases, and 15 bases separated the two germline ends. CDR3 length: 17 residues.

This clonotype was seen repeatedly, ten times or more. The chain combines TRBV7-9 with TRBJ2-5; D is perhaps TRBD2 (7 bases). The CDR3 loop spans 16 amino acids. V lost 1 base to trimming and J lost 3 bases, with 15 bases between them. Germline V CDR1 and CDR2: SEHNR, FQNEAQ (reference sequence). CDR3 amino acids: CASSLGGGGNKETQYF. The CDR3 DNA sequence: TGTGCCAGCAGCTTAGGGGGAGGGGGAAATAAAGAGACCCAGTACTTC.

Concerning this clonotype itself: The junction departs from the called germline gene at one end, perhaps through a read error. The chain is built from TRBV11-2 and TRBJ2-7; 7 bases agree with TRBD2. The CDR3 consists of 14 residues. Germline CDR1 is SGHAT and CDR2 is FQNNGV. The CDR3 is CASSLVGGGDEHYF. CDR3 nucleotide sequence: TGTGCCAGCAGCTTAGTGGGTGGGGGGGACGAGCACTACTTC.

This chain connects TRBV20-1 to TRBJ2-1; a possible D gene is TRBD1 (6 bases). CDR1 is DFQATT, CDR2 SNEGSKA, per germline (reference sequence). The CDR3 totals 16 residues. V was pared by 4 bases and J by 16 bases, with 32 bases between. DNA for the CDR3: TGCAGTGCTATAAAAAGGACAGCGACGTATTACAATGAGTATTTCTTC. The encoded protein is CSAIKRTATYYNEYFF.

A remark on this clonotype: This may come from a read error, since a much larger clone is one base off. The V gene is TRBV6-5, the J gene TRBJ2-2, with 9 bases aligning to TRBD2. Germline values: CDR1 MNHEY, CDR2 SVGAGI. CDR3 length: 15 amino acids. This CDR3 reads CASSRLAENTGEQFF. Written as DNA, the CDR3 is TGTGCCAGCTCCAGACTAGCGGAAAACACCGGGGAGCAGTTTTTT.

For this clonotype: Relative to the germline gene, one junction end is altered; a read error may explain this. V is TRBV12-3 or TRBV12-4 and J is TRBJ2-7, with TRBD1 as a possible D gene (6 bases). The CDR3 runs 12 residues. The CDR3, as DNA: TGTGCCAGGAGACAGGACTCCTACGAGCGGTACTTC. Its translation: CARRQDSYERYF.

There are many counts of this clonotype. The chain recombines TRBV28 with TRBJ1-2; 10 nucleotides align to TRBD1. CDR1 is MDHEN, CDR2 SYDVKM, per germline. The length of the CDR3 is 19 residues. V dropped 1 base and J dropped 3; count of bases not matched to a gene: 14. The CDR3 bases are TGTGCCAGCAGTTTATTGGAGATTCGACAGGGGGCGCGGTACTATGGCTACACCTTC. It yields the protein CASSLLEIRQGARYYGYTF.

Points on this clonotype: The conserved phenylalanine or tryptophan is not found at the CDR3 terminus, so this likely reflects a read error. J is TRBJ2-7 and V is TRBV11-2; tentatively, D is TRBD2 (5 bases). V shed 0 bases and J shed 8 bases, with 17 bases lying between them. Germline loops: CDR1 SGHAT, CDR2 FQNNGV. CDR3 length: 15 residues. The CDR3 region has the DNA TGTGCCAGCAGCTTAGAATTAGGGAGCTCCTATAAGCAGTACTTA. Amino acids: CASSLELGSSYKQYL.

This clonotype has a single count. One end of the junction is discordant with germline, which a read error may explain. This rearrangement joins TRBV7-2 to TRBJ1-5, with D hard to call. CDR3 length: 15 residues. CDR1 and CDR2 from the germline V gene are SGHTA and FQGNSA. The chain's CDR3 is CSSSLGTESNQPQHF. The CDR3 DNA reads TGTTCCAGCAGCTTAGGCACGGAGAGCAATCAGCCCCAGCATTTT.

This clonotype came up many times. The CDR3 nucleotides are TGCGCCAGCAGCCAAGGACTAGCGGGAGGTACCGGGGAGCTGTTTTTT. This translates into CASSQGLAGGTGELFF. The rearrangement links TRBV4-3 to TRBJ2-2; 13 bases are shared with TRBD2. After removal of 1 base from V and 5 bases from J, the junction contained 1 base not matched to a gene. The CDR3 is 16 amino acids. Germline V gene sequence: CDR1 LGHNA, CDR2 YSLEER.

Details on this clonotype: This CDR3 fails to terminate in the conserved phenylalanine or tryptophan, so it likely reflects a read error. J is TRBJ2-1 and V is TRBV6-1; D gene uncertain. The germline CDR1 and CDR2 sequences are MNHNS and SASEGT. This CDR3 has 16 amino acids. Trimming cost V 9 bases and J 8 bases, with 26 bases left between them. The CDR3 DNA is TGTGCCAGGAAAAGCCTAACATGGTCCTTTGTGGATGAGCAGTTCCTC. This encodes CARKSLTWSFVDEQFL.

The chain has TRBV6-5 and TRBJ2-7; D might be TRBD2 (5 bases). CDR1 MNHEY and CDR2 SVGAGI come from the germline V gene. The CDR3 consists of 13 residues. V was shortened by 10 bases and J by 6 bases, with 19 bases between the two germline ends. CDR3 DNA sequence: TGTGCCACCCACGGACTTAGAACAACCGAGCAGTACTTC. This translates into CATHGLRTTEQYF.

Comment on this clonotype: Without the conserved terminal phenylalanine or tryptophan, this CDR3 likely stems from a read error. The rearrangement joins TRBV20-1 to TRBJ1-6, with 7 bases identical to TRBD1. Per the germline V gene, CDR1 is DFQATT and CDR2 is SNEGSKA (reference sequence). Unmatched junction bases numbered 3, after V lost 4 bases and J lost 6 bases. The CDR3 sequence is 13 residues long. CDR3 amino acids: CSAKGAGNSPLHS. CDR3 nucleotide sequence: TGCAGTGCTAAGGGGGCGGGTAATTCACCCCTCCACTCT.

As concerns this clonotype: Its ends do not fully match the called genes, so a read error is possible. This sequence joins TRBV29-1 and TRBJ2-1, with a possible D match to TRBD1 (5 bases). CDR1 and CDR2 (germline): SQVTM, ANQGSEA. This CDR3 region has 11 residues. CDR3 region: CSVRQNNEQLF. In DNA, the CDR3 is TGCAGCGTCAGACAGAACAATGAGCAGTTATTC.

This clonotype was picked up many times. The chain joins TRBV20-1 to TRBJ2-5; 8 bases agree with TRBD1. The CDR3 length is 19 residues. V was clipped by 3 bases and J by 1 base; unmatched bases: 19. The germline gives CDR1 DFQATT, CDR2 SNEGSKA (reference sequence). The CDR3 region is CSARGQVRSQPELQETQYF. CDR3 nucleotides: TGCAGTGCTAGGGGACAGGTGAGGTCCCAACCAGAGCTCCAAGAGACCCAGTACTTC.

As regards this clonotype: The junction shows a germline mismatch at one end, possibly a read error. The chain joins TRBV11-1 to TRBJ2-7, with D perhaps TRBD1 or TRBD2 (5 bases each). The CDR3 length is 15 residues. Germline lookup yields CDR1 SGHAT and CDR2 FQDESV (reference sequence). The CDR3 is CVSGYEIATDYEQYF. CDR3 nucleotides: TGTGTCAGCGGTTACGAAATAGCGACAGACTACGAGCAGTACTTC.

Turning to this clonotype: At one end, the junction sequence differs from germline, possibly due to a read error. This sequence joins TRBV11-2 and TRBJ2-7, with D maybe TRBD2 (6 bases). Looked up from germline, CDR1 is SGHAT and CDR2 is FQNNGV. CDR3 length: 16 residues. The CDR3 sequence: CACRLRGLTVSEEQYF. Here the CDR3 DNA reads TGTGCCTGCAGGCTAAGAGGACTAACGGTCTCGGAAGAGCAGTACTTC.

Concerning this clonotype itself: An end of the junction does not agree with germline; a read error may underlie this. The chain carries TRBV11-2 and TRBJ2-7; D may be TRBD2 (6 bases). Germline CDR1 is SGHAT and CDR2 is FQNNGV. The length of the CDR3 is 17 residues. The CDR3 coding sequence is TGTGCCAGCAACTTAACCGCGGGATGCGCGGGGCCCTACGAGCAGTACTTC. Residues: CASNLTAGCAGPYEQYF.

The chain joins TRBV10-3 to TRBJ2-1; D possibly uses TRBD1 or TRBD2 (5 bases each). Germline-derived CDR1 and CDR2 are ENHRY and SYGVKD. V lost 10 bases to trimming and J lost 2 bases, with 15 bases between them. The CDR3 extends over 14 amino acids. For the CDR3, the DNA is TGTGCCAGCTCATCCGGGACCACCTACAATGAGCAGTTCTTC. Translated, it gives CASSSGTTYNEQFF.

With regard to this clonotype: This may be a read error: a much more frequent sequence differs by one nucleotide. The chain is built from TRBV18 and TRBJ2-7; the match to TRBD2 covers 8 bases. The germline V gene has CDR1 KGHSH and CDR2 LQKENI. The CDR3 sequence is 14 residues long. For the CDR3, the DNA is TGTACCAGCTCACGGGAAGCGGGAGAAGTCGAGCAGTACTTC. Translated, it gives CTSSREAGEVEQYF.

As for this clonotype: Compared with germline, one end of the junction differs, possibly owing to a read error. CDR3 nucleotide sequence: TGCGCCAGCAGCCCCTCTTCGACAGGGAGGGGGTCCAATGAGCAGCTCTTC. Amino acids: CASSPSSTGRGSNEQLF. V usage is TRBV11-3 and J usage is TRBJ2-1; D tentatively fits TRBD1 or TRBD2 (7 bases each). Germline CDR1 reads SGHNT; CDR2 reads YENEEA. The CDR3 is 17 residues long. The full variable domain, rest sourced from reference TRBV11-3 and TRBJ2-1, is EAGVVQSPRYKIIEKKQPVAFWCNPISGHNTLYWYLQNLGQGPELLIRYENEEAVDDSQLPKDRFSAERLKGVDSTLKIQPAELGDSAVYLCASSPSSTGRGSNEQLFGPGTRLTVL.

As to this clonotype: This is likely a read error, given that the CDR3 carries no conserved phenylalanine or tryptophan at its end. The DNA is omitted, as the CDR3 cannot be located on it reliably, and the CDR3 follows TCRdb's listing. The V call is TRBV28, the J call TRBJ2-1; the table's TRBD1 call for D was not verified on the DNA. Germline V gene sequence: CDR1 MDHEN, CDR2 SYDVKM. The CDR3 adds up to 12 amino acids, both ends counted. Here the CDR3 reads CAGSPTNGGGAY.

Points on this clonotype: The final CDR3 position lacks the conserved phenylalanine or tryptophan, pointing to a likely read error. This chain joins TRBV29-1 and TRBJ1-1; TRBD1 is a possible D gene (5 bases). CDR1 is SQVTM and CDR2 is ANQGSEA in the germline V gene. This CDR3 region has 14 residues. DNA for the CDR3: TGCAGCGTTGGTACGGGGGTCACGAACGCTGAAGCTTTCTCT. It encodes CSVGTGVTNAEAFS.

This clonotype was counted once. This likely comes from a read error, as the CDR3 has no conserved phenylalanine or tryptophan at its end. The DNA is left out, because the CDR3 cannot be placed on it with certainty; the CDR3 is given as TCRdb lists it. This chain links TRBV20-1 with TRBJ2-7. The germline gives CDR1 DFQATT, CDR2 SNEGSKA (reference sequence). The CDR3 has 14 residues if both end residues are counted. This CDR3 reads CSASPSGRANEQYL.

Turning to this clonotype: The CDR3 ends on some other residue instead of the conserved phenylalanine or tryptophan, so this is likely a read error. This chain links TRBV20-1 with TRBJ2-5; 9 nucleotides line up with TRBD2. This CDR3 contains 14 residues. Germline values: CDR1 DFQATT, CDR2 SNEGSKA (reference sequence). The CDR3 sequence: CSARAGTSSETQYL. As DNA, the CDR3 is TGTAGTGCTAGAGCAGGGACTAGCTCCGAGACCCAGTACTTA.

Details on this clonotype: Relative to the germline gene, one junction end is altered; a read error may explain this. CDR3: CSVRGGLITEALF. CDR3 bases: TGCAGCGTTCGTGGCGGACTGATCACTGAAGCTTTGTTT. The chain joins TRBV29-1 to TRBJ1-1, with D unclear. Looked up from germline, CDR1 is SQVTM and CDR2 is ANQGSEA. CDR3 size: 13 residues.

The chain recombines TRBV6-2 or TRBV6-3 with TRBJ1-2; the D is unclear. Germline CDR1 is MNHEY and CDR2 is SVGEGT. The CDR3 totals 16 residues. The CDR3 reads CPGSPHQSGGAYGYTF. For the CDR3, the DNA is TGTCCCGGCAGTCCCCATCAATCGGGAGGCGCTTATGGCTACACCTTC.

For this clonotype: An end of the junction does not agree with germline; a read error may underlie this. The V call is TRBV6-5, the J call TRBJ1-6, with D hard to call. The CDR3 has 14 amino acids. CDR1 MNHEY and CDR2 SVGAGI come from the germline V gene. CDR3 sequence: CASSYLGANSPFHF. CDR3 nucleotide sequence: TGTGCCAGCAGTTATTTGGGAGCTAATTCACCCTTCCACTTT.